What follows are 23 T cell receptor beta chains derived from one specimen sequenced in a study of shared clonotypes between healthy human individuals. TCRdb keeps only in-frame clones here, not all; method: immunoSEQ multiplex PCR. The sample has 400,000 or so clones; 96% are singletons. Input material: memory CD8+ T cells sorted from blood. Subset reported: CD45RO+ cells pooled with CCR7-negative TemRA cells. These receptors originate from a man under 40 in good health.

This chain uses TRBV5-1 with TRBJ2-5; a weak D match, TRBD2 (5 bases). V lost 3 bases and J lost 1, with 13 bases in between. The CDR3 sequence is 15 residues long. Germline V gene data show CDR1 as SGHRS and CDR2 as YFSETQ. In DNA, the CDR3 is TGCGCCAGCAGCTACCCAGCGGAGATCCAAGAGACCCAGTACTTC. Amino acid sequence: CASSYPAEIQETQYF.

This sequence joins TRBV7-9 and TRBJ2-7, with D unclear. Trimming took off 1 base at V and 5 bases at J, with 3 bases between the two ends. This CDR3 has 11 residues. The germline V gene has CDR1 SEHNR and CDR2 FQNEAQ (reference sequence). CDR3 nucleotides: TGTGCCAGCAGCTTAGACCACGAGCAGTACTTC. This codes for CASSLDHEQYF.

The rearrangement joins TRBV27 to TRBJ2-1; the D gene is possibly TRBD1 (5 bases). Trimming shortened V by 5 bases and J by 4 bases, and 24 bases separated the two germline ends. The CDR3 is 18 residues long. CDR1 is MNHEY and CDR2 is SMNVEV in the germline V gene (reference sequence). The CDR3 DNA follows: TGTGCCAGCAGTGGGGTAACGTTTGGGGCGACCGGTTACAATGAGCAGTTCTTC. This gives the protein CASSGVTFGATGYNEQFF.

V gene TRBV6-5 combines with J gene TRBJ1-3; D is undetermined. The V gene lost 4 bases and the J gene lost 0 bases, with 7 bases spanning the gap. The V gene's germline CDR1 is MNHEY and CDR2 SVGAGI. This CDR3 spans 14 amino acids. This CDR3 is CASSSTDSGNTIYF. The DNA of the CDR3 is TGTGCCAGCAGTTCCACAGACTCTGGAAACACCATATATTTT.

This sequence joins TRBV6-5 and TRBJ2-7; D may correspond to TRBD1 or TRBD2 (5 bases each). V was clipped by 6 bases and J by 4 bases, with 7 bases between them. This CDR3 has 11 residues. The germline gives CDR1 MNHEY, CDR2 SVGAGI. DNA for the CDR3: TGTGCCAGCAGCAGGGAGTACGAGCAGTACTTC. Its translation is CASSREYEQYF.

This clone showed up just once. This chain links TRBV1 with TRBJ1-4. TRBV1 is a known pseudogene. The CDR3 runs 12 residues. Here the CDR3 reads CTGAGAERKLFF. The CDR3 region has the DNA TGCACCGGAGCGGGGGCCGAGAGAAAACTGTTTTTT.

The DNA for the CDR3 is TGTGCCAGCAGCATCACAGGGACTAGCGGCACAGATACGCAGTATTTT. Protein: CASSITGTSGTDTQYF. This sequence joins TRBV11-3 and TRBJ2-3; 10 bases are a match to TRBD2. This CDR3 is 16 amino acids long. Trimming cost V 5 bases and J 1 base; bases outside gene matches: 6. Germline assignment: CDR1 SGHNT and CDR2 YENEEA.

The chain joins TRBV4-1 to TRBJ2-7; D is perhaps TRBD2 (5 bases). The CDR3 has 14 residues. Germline CDR1 is MGHRA and CDR2 is YSYEKL. V lost 0 bases to trimming and J lost 3 bases, with 9 bases between them. CDR3 in amino acids: CASSQDTRGYEQYF. CDR3 coding DNA: TGCGCCAGCAGCCAAGATACCCGGGGCTACGAGCAGTACTTC.

The V call is TRBV11-2, the J call TRBJ2-7, with TRBD2 as a possible D gene (5 bases). Germline CDR1 reads SGHAT; CDR2 reads FQNNGV. Trimming shortened V by 1 base and J by 4 bases, and 11 bases separated the two germline ends. This CDR3 contains 14 residues. The CDR3 sequence is CASSLVASLYEQYF. CDR3 DNA sequence: TGTGCCAGCAGCTTAGTGGCTAGCCTATACGAGCAGTACTTC.

The chain couples TRBV6-5 to TRBJ2-1; the match to TRBD2 covers 14 bases. This CDR3 region has 16 residues. Germline assignment: CDR1 MNHEY and CDR2 SVGAGI. The trim removed 2 bases at V and 9 bases at J, leaving 6 bases unmatched. CDR3 protein: CASSYTGLAGEGEQFF. The CDR3 region has the DNA TGTGCCAGCAGTTACACGGGACTAGCGGGAGAGGGTGAGCAGTTCTTC.

This clone was found a few times. Other nucleotide sequences from this sample produce the same CDR3. As DNA, the CDR3 is TGTGCCAGCAGCTTACTAGCGGGAGGGCCAGATACGCAGTATTTT. As protein: CASSLLAGGPDTQYF. V usage is TRBV7-2 and J usage is TRBJ2-3; 12 bases match TRBD2. Per germline, CDR1 SGHTA and CDR2 FQGNSA. With 2 bases clipped from V and 4 bases from J, the junction kept 1 base outside the gene matches. This CDR3 is 15 amino acids long.

V is TRBV7-9 and J is TRBJ2-3, with a tentative D call TRBD1 (5 bases). The CDR3 is 14 residues long. V lost 5 bases and J lost 4, with 13 bases in between. CDR1 SEHNR and CDR2 FQNEAQ come from the germline V gene (reference sequence). As DNA, the CDR3 is TGTGCCAGCAGCCCGCAGGGATGGGCAGATACGCAGTATTTT. Translating it yields CASSPQGWADTQYF.

The gene calls are TRBV18 and TRBJ2-1; 7 positions agree with TRBD1. Germline CDR1 KGHSH, CDR2 LQKENI. The ends lost 3 bases at V and 6 bases at J; junction bases unmatched: 8. This CDR3 region has 15 residues. In DNA, the CDR3 is TGTGCCAGCTCACCGAGTCAGGGGGTCATCAATGAGCAGTTCTTC. This encodes CASSPSQGVINEQFF.

J is TRBJ2-7 and V is TRBV30; 7 bases are shared with TRBD2. The length of the CDR3 is 13 residues. Germline CDR1 and CDR2: GTSNPN and SVGIG (reference sequence). Losses at the gene ends were 8 bases for V and 2 bases for J; bases not matched to a gene: 9. In nucleotides, the CDR3 is TGTGCCGGAAGCGGGACTCCCCCCTACGAGCAGTACTTC. Translating it yields CAGSGTPPYEQYF.

The chain couples TRBV2 to TRBJ2-3, with D perhaps TRBD2 (6 bases). Germline CDR1 reads SNHLY; CDR2 reads FYNNEI. Trimming removed 4 bases from V and 5 bases from J, with 13 bases in between. The CDR3 extends over 14 amino acids. The CDR3 DNA is TGTGCCAGCAGTGTCGGGAGTGCCCTAGATACGCAGTATTTT. Translating gives CASSVGSALDTQYF.

The genes are TRBV6-1 and TRBJ1-1; D not certain. The CDR3 is 11 residues long. Trimming pared 5 bases from V and 7 bases from J, leaving 8 bases between. Germline loops: CDR1 MNHNS, CDR2 SASEGT. CDR3 coding DNA: TGTGCCAGCAGTACTTGGGGTGAAGCTTTCTTT. As protein: CASSTWGEAFF.

CDR3 in DNA: TGCGCCAGCAGCGGATTAGCGGGAGGGCCAGATACGCAGTATTTT. Translating gives CASSGLAGGPDTQYF. The chain links TRBV5-1 to TRBJ2-3, with 11 bases matching TRBD2. The CDR3 is 15 residues long. Per germline, CDR1 SGHRS and CDR2 YFSETQ. V was pared by 4 bases and J by 4 bases, with 5 bases of the junction left unmatched.

V is TRBV27 and J is TRBJ2-1, with 8 bases identical to TRBD2. V gave up 4 bases and J gave up 1 base; unmatched junction bases: 9. The CDR3 totals 17 residues. Germline loops: CDR1 MNHEY, CDR2 SMNVEV (reference sequence). CDR3: CASSYLYGRGSYNEQFF. The DNA of the CDR3 is TGTGCCAGCAGTTATCTATACGGGAGGGGGTCCTACAATGAGCAGTTCTTC.

About this clone: The same CDR3 arises from other DNA sequences in this sample as well. The chain uses TRBV18 and TRBJ2-7, with 7 bases aligning to TRBD1. The CDR3 loop spans 13 amino acids. The V gene end was trimmed by 3 bases and the J gene end by 3 bases; junction bases not matched to a gene: 2. From germline, CDR1 is KGHSH and CDR2 LQKENI. The CDR3 reads CASSPTGSYEQYF. CDR3 coding DNA: TGTGCCAGCTCACCGACAGGGAGCTACGAGCAGTACTTC.

The gene calls are TRBV7-8 and TRBJ1-1; D gene ambiguous. This CDR3 contains 14 residues. From germline, CDR1 is SGHVS and CDR2 FQNEAQ. Trimming shortened V by 0 bases and J by 1 base, and 6 bases separated the two germline ends. This chain's CDR3 is CASSLADANTEAFF. For the CDR3, the DNA is TGTGCCAGCAGCTTAGCGGACGCGAACACTGAAGCTTTCTTT.

This sequence joins TRBV5-1 and TRBJ2-7; D gene ambiguous. CDR1 is SGHRS and CDR2 is YFSETQ in the germline V gene. The CDR3 runs 13 residues. V lost 2 bases to trimming and J lost 2 bases, with 8 bases between them. In DNA, the CDR3 is TGCGCCAGCAGCTTTTCAGTCCCCTACGAGCAGTACTTC. It is translated as CASSFSVPYEQYF.

The V gene is TRBV27, the J gene TRBJ1-2; the match to TRBD1 covers 7 bases. This CDR3 region has 15 residues. With V trimmed by 6 bases and J by 4 bases, 11 bases remained unmatched. Germline CDR1 reads MNHEY; CDR2 reads SMNVEV (reference sequence). This CDR3 reads CASRPTGLRGYGYTF. The DNA of the CDR3 is TGTGCCAGCAGACCGACAGGGCTAAGGGGCTATGGCTACACCTTC.

This clone was detected once. This sequence joins TRBV19 and TRBJ2-3, with TRBD1 matching over 11 bases. J gave up 4 bases and V 1 base, and 4 bases lay outside the gene matches. The germline gives CDR1 LNHDA, CDR2 SQIVND (reference sequence). This CDR3 contains 16 residues. CDR3 sequence reads: CASSIVGTGGPDTQYF. CDR3 in DNA: TGTGCCAGTAGTATAGTTGGGACAGGGGGTCCAGATACGCAGTATTTT. The whole variable domain, filled in from reference TRBV19 and TRBJ2-3, reads DGGITQSPKYLFRKEGQNVTLSCEQNLNHDAMYWYRQDPGQGLRLIYYSQIVNDFQKGDIAEGYSVSREKKESFPLTVTSAQKNPTAFYLCASSIVGTGGPDTQYFGPGTRLTVL.